This T cell receptor (beta chain) emerged from a study of early T cells in non-severe SARS-CoV-2 infection (dated by TCRdb to 2020 to 2022). As for the study more broadly: Because TCR sequencing was done on bulk RNA from unsorted whole blood, the alpha and beta chains could not be paired.

This was a case-control study nested in a cohort of healthcare workers in London, UK, who had nasopharyngeal swab PCR tests and blood samples taken every week. Healthcare workers were enrolled in the week of the UK lockdown, from 23 to 31 March 2020, and were followed every week for up to 16 weeks. Receptor libraries were prepared by 5' RACE. The sample was run on a NextSeq 500. To correct for sequencing error and PCR bias, the TCR library protocol tagged individual cDNA molecules with unique molecular identifiers. Both TCR alpha and beta chains were sequenced, and tight co-correlation was observed between alpha and beta sequence abundances in each sample. From the authors' description of their analysis: Decombinator V4 was used to perform V gene, J gene and CDR3 annotation of TCR sequences. TCRs were defined as expanded if a significant change between any two time points was detected under a Poisson model with p below 0.0001. Abundances of TCRs were expressed as counts per million after normalisation to the total number of TCRs sequenced in each sample. MAIT TCRs were defined by TRAV1-2 paired with TRAJ12, TRAJ20 or TRAJ33, and iNKT TCRs by TRAV10 paired with TRAJ18. VDJdb, accessed 1 November 2021, was searched for CMV, EBV and SARS-CoV-2 annotated TCRs, with TCRs annotated for multiple antigens excluded. The public sequencing data were trimmed at Q25 with fastp and processed into clonotypes with MiXCR by TCRdb, which kept only in-frame beta chains. Each entry is one CDR3 protein sequence, shown with its most common DNA and genes. These V and J calls derive from TCRdb rather than the authors' analysis. This sample holds about 67,000 distinct CDR3 sequences; around a tenth were observed only once. Clones ranked in the top ten supply 3% to 4.5% of the sample.

Between the V and J ends, shortened by 2 bases and 2 bases respectively, the junction contains 10 bases. The germline V gene encodes CDR1 SGHTA and CDR2 FQGNSA. The CDR3 holds 15 amino acids from the cysteine to the phenylalanine. Solely the CDR3 DNA is kept, with 45 bases framed from the first base. Comments on this clonotype: This receptor's antigen is unknown. No base quality values were provided; no much bigger clone lies one nucleotide off.

Study-level results and caveats: VDJdb matching was skewed toward anti-spike CD8 responses and likely underestimated virus-specific expansions by missing private and CD4 specificities.

This clonotype was obtained from an adult who was a healthcare worker with PCR-confirmed SARS-CoV-2 infection or an uninfected control (not recorded which). Material: whole blood. In this chain, TRBV7-2 is recombined with TRBJ2-1, with TRBD2 as a weak D call on 6 bases. At the DNA level, the sequence is TGTGCCAGCAGCTTACTGGGGGGAGCCTACAATGAGCAGTTCTTC. Translated, it reads CASSLLGGAYNEQFF.